This TCR beta chain comes out of a study of blood T cell repertoires in COVID-19. About the research overall: Collection of acute and convalescent COVID-19 samples took place in the United States, Italy and Spain. The analysed material was cDNA or gDNA that came from T cells, B-cell-depleted T cells, or PBMCs.

In the original processing: It was from reference gene primer amplification that nucleated cell counts were estimated. Some clones are missing from TCRdb's copy, which holds only in-frame ones; the method was immunoSEQ multiplex PCR. V and J calls and clone size come straight from that table; D and trimming were deduced from the DNA. Of nearly 35,000 clones in the sample, 70% to 90% are singletons; the top ten hold 62%. This receptor was identified in a man between 70 and 80 years old with acute or convalescent COVID-19. Specimen: peripheral blood.

CDR3 sequence: CASSQDGDNTGELFF. CDR3 bases: TGCGCCAGCAGCCAAGACGGGGATAACACCGGGGAGCTGTTTTTT. The V call is TRBV4-3, the J call TRBJ2-2; tentative D call: TRBD2 (5 bases). The CDR3 has 15 residues. V gave up 0 bases and J gave up 2 bases, with 7 bases separating them. Germline V CDR1 and CDR2: LGHNA, YSLEER.